Below are 20 T cell receptor beta chains sequenced from a single sample in a study of CD8 T cells in ankylosing spondylitis. Using its own MiXCR run on the 5' RACE reads, TCRdb lists one record per CDR3 protein. The table shows about 130,000 distinct CDR3 sequences, with 7% to 10% occurring only once. The sample taken for sequencing was blood, either unsorted or a sorted T cell fraction (not recorded which). The receptors derive from a male donor with ankylosing spondylitis or in good health (not recorded which).

The chain recombines TRBV20-1 with TRBJ2-7; possible D gene TRBD2, 5 bases. This CDR3 region has 14 residues. Looked up from germline, CDR1 is DFQATT and CDR2 is SNEGSKA (reference sequence). Trimming took 0 bases from V and 12 from J, leaving 21 bases between them. This CDR3 reads CSARDLRLLTSLYF. In DNA, the CDR3 is TGCAGTGCTAGAGATCTTCGACTACTGACTTCCCTGTACTTC.

This clonotype has a count of ten or more. V and J are TRBV7-2 and TRBJ1-1, with no clear D. With 6 bases removed from V and 6 bases from J, the gap between germline ends came to 11 bases. The CDR3 is 12 residues long. Germline V gene sequence: CDR1 SGHTA, CDR2 FQGNSA. The DNA for the CDR3 is TGTGCCAGCAGAACCACCGGGGCTGAAGCTTTCTTT. Protein: CASRTTGAEAFF.

There are many counts of this clonotype. V is TRBV5-1 and J is TRBJ1-1; the D is unclear. The V gene's germline CDR1 is SGHRS and CDR2 YFSETQ. This CDR3 spans 13 amino acids. The V and J ends lost 5 bases and 0 bases respectively, with 8 bases between them. CDR3 region: CASRTALNTEAFF. CDR3 sequence (DNA): TGCGCCAGCAGAACAGCCTTGAACACTGAAGCTTTCTTT.

This clonotype showed up just a few times. J is TRBJ1-1 and V is TRBV12-3 or TRBV12-4, with D possibly being TRBD1 (6 bases). Trimming cost V 8 bases and J 3 bases, with 13 bases left between them. The CDR3 is 13 residues long. CDR3 sequence: CASRSQGYTEAFF. CDR3 nucleotides: TGTGCCAGCCGTTCACAGGGATACACTGAAGCTTTCTTT.

In its sample, this clonotype was seen many times. The chain carries TRBV20-1 and TRBJ1-5; D perhaps matches TRBD1 (5 bases). The CDR3 has 15 residues. Trimming shortened V by 5 bases and J by 0 bases, and 14 bases separated the two germline ends. Germline V gives CDR1 DFQATT, CDR2 SNEGSKA (reference sequence). This CDR3 is CSAGTAHYSNQPQHF. CDR3 DNA sequence: TGCAGTGCTGGGACCGCCCATTATAGCAATCAGCCCCAGCATTTT.

In its sample, this clonotype was seen many times. The chain carries TRBV7-6 and TRBJ2-7; TRBD2 might be the D (6 bases). This CDR3 contains 18 residues. Trimming stripped 5 bases from V and 1 base from J, with 24 bases between. Germline loops: CDR1 SGHVS, CDR2 FNYEAQ. CDR3 sequence: CASSPLEGYGSLSYEQYF. DNA of the CDR3: TGTGCCAGCAGCCCCCTCGAGGGGTACGGGAGTCTATCCTACGAGCAGTACTTC.

Many counts were recorded for this clonotype. The chain employs TRBV7-2 and TRBJ2-1; 11 nucleotides match TRBD2. The germline CDR1 and CDR2 sequences are SGHTA and FQGNSA. The CDR3 has 15 amino acids. Trimming removed 1 base from V and 9 bases from J; junction bases left unmatched: 5. CDR3 in DNA: TGTGCCAGCAGCTTAGGTCTAGCGGGAGGATCTGAGCAGTTCTTC. This codes for CASSLGLAGGSEQFF.

This clonotype was detected many times. This rearrangement joins TRBV20-1 to TRBJ2-7; maybe TRBD2 (6 bases). Germline V lookup: CDR1 DFQATT, CDR2 SNEGSKA (reference sequence). The ends were cut back, 2 bases at V and 0 bases at J, with 14 bases in the middle. There are 15 residues in the CDR3. The CDR3 DNA reads TGCAGTGCTAGACGCAAGCGACTAGGCTCCTACGAGCAGTACTTC. Residues: CSARRKRLGSYEQYF.

In its sample, this clonotype was seen many times. J is TRBJ2-1 and V is TRBV18; 9 nucleotides match TRBD2. Trimming cost V 3 bases and J 6 bases; bases outside gene matches: 3. Germline V gene sequence: CDR1 KGHSH, CDR2 LQKENI. The CDR3 is made up of 14 amino acids. CDR3: CASSPGTSINEQFF. As DNA, the CDR3 is TGTGCCAGCTCACCCGGGACTAGCATCAATGAGCAGTTCTTC.

In this sample, this clonotype turned up many times. V gene TRBV12-3 or TRBV12-4 combines with J gene TRBJ2-7, with D perhaps being TRBD1 or TRBD2 (5 bases each). This CDR3 comprises 14 residues. The germline V and J ends were trimmed by 3 bases and 1 base, with 10 bases remaining between them. CDR3 loop: CASSLWDPSYEQYF. CDR3 nucleotide sequence: TGTGCCAGCAGTTTGTGGGACCCTTCCTACGAGCAGTACTTC.

This clonotype was counted at least ten times. The gene calls are TRBV29-1 and TRBJ2-3, with D perhaps TRBD2 (6 bases). The CDR3 loop spans 14 amino acids. The V gene lost 4 bases and the J gene lost 3 bases, with 14 bases spanning the gap. Germline CDR1 reads SQVTM; CDR2 reads ANQGSEA. The CDR3 sequence is CSVVGRRRTDTQYF. CDR3 DNA: TGCAGCGTTGTTGGGAGGAGGAGGACAGATACGCAGTATTTT.

This clonotype was observed at least ten times. The chain links TRBV20-1 to TRBJ2-5; perhaps TRBD1 as D (5 bases). The length of the CDR3 is 13 residues. Germline V gene lookup returns CDR1 DFQATT and CDR2 SNEGSKA (reference sequence). V was cut by 5 bases and J by 5 bases, with 15 bases left in between. The CDR3, as DNA: TGCAGTGCTGTCGGGCAGGGCATTGAGACCCAGTACTTC. Amino acids: CSAVGQGIETQYF.

The genes are TRBV12-3 or TRBV12-4 and TRBJ2-3; 9 bases align to TRBD2. J gave up 4 bases and V 3 bases, and 8 bases lay outside the gene matches. The CDR3 consists of 16 residues. The CDR3 nucleotides read TGTGCCAGCAGTTTCCAGGGTAGCGGGAGCGCAGATACGCAGTATTTT. This sequence encodes CASSFQGSGSADTQYF.

This clonotype appeared many times. The CDR3 is CSVDLRTLYNEQFF. CDR3 DNA sequence: TGCAGCGTTGATCTCCGGACACTCTACAATGAGCAGTTCTTC. This chain connects TRBV29-1 to TRBJ2-1, with a tentative D call TRBD1 (5 bases). This CDR3 comprises 14 residues. Germline assignment: CDR1 SQVTM and CDR2 ANQGSEA. V shed 3 bases and J shed 3 bases, with 12 bases lying between them.

This clonotype showed up just a few times. The rearrangement uses TRBV29-1 and TRBJ2-7; D ambiguous. This CDR3 spans 12 amino acids. In germline, CDR1 is SQVTM, CDR2 ANQGSEA. Trimming left V 5 bases short and J 2 bases short, with 10 bases between. For the CDR3, the DNA is TGCAGCGTTCACTCAGGACCCTACGAGCAGTACTTC. Its translation is CSVHSGPYEQYF.

The V call is TRBV9, the J call TRBJ2-1, with D unresolved. The length of the CDR3 is 17 residues. Between the trimmed V and J ends, which lost 0 bases and 9 bases, there was a span of 22 bases. Germline-derived CDR1 and CDR2 are SGDLS and YYNGEE. In DNA form, the CDR3 reads TGTGCCAGCAGCGTAGAGTCTGCGGCCTCCAGGTGGGGTGAGCAGTTCTTC. This gives the protein CASSVESAASRWGEQFF.

The V gene is TRBV7-2, the J gene TRBJ2-7, with TRBD2 matching over 8 bases. The CDR3 is made up of 14 amino acids. V gave up 2 bases and J gave up 4 bases; unmatched junction bases: 4. CDR1 is SGHTA and CDR2 is FQGNSA in the germline V gene. The CDR3 nucleotides are TGTGCCAGCAGCTTACCCCGGGAGGGTTACGAGCAGTACTTC. Translating it yields CASSLPREGYEQYF. Supplemented by reference TRBV7-2 and TRBJ2-7, the full variable domain reads GAGVSQSPSNKVTEKGKDVELRCDPISGHTALYWYRQSLGQGLEFLIYFQGNSAPDKSGLPSDRFSAERTGGSVSTLTIQRTQQEDSAVYLCASSLPREGYEQYFGPGTRLTVT.

This clonotype came up many times. The gene calls are TRBV5-1 and TRBJ2-3, with TRBD2 matching 9 bases. The trim removed 4 bases at V and 6 bases at J, leaving 6 bases unmatched. CDR1 is SGHRS, CDR2 YFSETQ, per germline. CDR3 length: 14 residues. CDR3 sequence (DNA): TGCGCCAGCAGCCCACGGGCGGGAGGGGATACGCAGTATTTT. It translates to CASSPRAGGDTQYF.

The table lists this clonotype with many counts. The genes are TRBV5-8 and TRBJ2-1; TRBD2 matches at 8 bases. Per germline, CDR1 SGHTS and CDR2 YDEGEE. V gave up 5 bases and J gave up 4 bases; unmatched junction bases: 8. This CDR3 region has 15 residues. CDR3 residues: CASRDLAGIYNEQFF. In DNA, the CDR3 is TGTGCCAGCAGGGACCTAGCGGGTATTTACAATGAGCAGTTCTTC.

The rearrangement links TRBV30 to TRBJ1-2, with D uncertain. The CDR3 totals 12 residues. V lost 2 bases and J 2 bases, leaving 6 bases between the germline ends. Looked up from germline, CDR1 is GTSNPN and CDR2 is SVGIG (reference sequence). CDR3 protein: CAWSPGNYGYTF. DNA for the CDR3: TGTGCCTGGAGTCCGGGAAACTATGGCTACACCTTC.